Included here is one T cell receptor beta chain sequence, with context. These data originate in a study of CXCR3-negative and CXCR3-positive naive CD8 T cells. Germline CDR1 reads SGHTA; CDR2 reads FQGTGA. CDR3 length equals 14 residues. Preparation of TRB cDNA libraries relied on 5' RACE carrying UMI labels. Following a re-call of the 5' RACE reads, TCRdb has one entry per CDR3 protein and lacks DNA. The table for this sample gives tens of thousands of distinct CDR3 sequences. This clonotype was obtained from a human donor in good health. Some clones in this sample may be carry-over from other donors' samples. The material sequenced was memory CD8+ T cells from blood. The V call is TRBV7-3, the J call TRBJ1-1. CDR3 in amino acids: CASSSPGLEDLLLF.